This T cell receptor (beta chain) was sequenced for a study of blood T cells in healthy people across ages. Germline assignment: CDR1 LGHDT and CDR2 YNNKEL (reference sequence). CDR3 length equals 16 residues. V was trimmed by 3 bases and J by 3 bases, leaving 17 bases between them. Through a sample-barcoded 5' primer and a J-beta primer mix, a second PCR was run for roughly 6 to 12 cycles. TCRdb passed the 5' RACE reads through MiXCR, listing each CDR3 protein once. The sample holds about 1 million distinct CDR3 sequences, less than 50% seen once. The chain recombines TRBV3-1 with TRBJ2-5, with D possibly being TRBD2 (5 bases). The sequence was obtained from a woman aged 55-70 years in good health. Sequencing was performed on blood. The CDR3 DNA reads TGTGCCAGCAGCCAGGGAGTCGGCTTAGGGAAAGAGACCCAGTACTTC. This sequence encodes CASSQGVGLGKETQYF.